Listed below are T cell receptor beta chains from one sample, sequenced in a study of blood T cell repertoires in COVID-19. Method: immunoSEQ multiplex PCR; TCRdb's copy keeps in-frame clones and lacks some. The sample holds some 31,000 clones, 75% to 85% seen once. The source material was peripheral blood. All receptors come from a man at least 80 years old with active COVID-19. The CDR3 runs from the conserved cysteine through the conserved F or W. D genes are given only for firm matches. Only some rows state a clone size, as once, few, many or a class for expanded clones.

V gene: TRBV18
D gene: .
CDR3 length: 14
clone size: .
J gene: TRBJ1-1
CDR3 DNA: TGTGCCAGCTCAAAGACAGCAATGAACACTGAAGCTTTCTTT
CDR3 protein: CASSKTAMNTEAFF

V gene: TRBV6-2/TRBV6-3
D gene: TRBD2
CDR3 length: 18
clone size: .
J gene: TRBJ2-3
CDR3 DNA: TGTGCCAGCAGTTACCCGACTAGCGGGGGGGCTAGCACAGATACGCAGTATTTT
CDR3 protein: CASSYPTSGGASTDTQYF

V gene: TRBV15
D gene: .
CDR3 length: 13
clone size: .
J gene: TRBJ1-4
CDR3 DNA: TGTGCCACCAGCCCTCGACTTGAGGAAAAACTGTTTTTT
CDR3 protein: CATSPRLEEKLFF

V gene: TRBV18
D gene: TRBD1
CDR3 length: 14
clone size: .
J gene: TRBJ2-7
CDR3 DNA: TGTGCCAGCTCACCGAGGACAGGGACCTACGAGCAGTACTTC
CDR3 protein: CASSPRTGTYEQYF

V gene: TRBV5-1
D gene: TRBD1
CDR3 length: 15
clone size: .
J gene: TRBJ2-7
CDR3 DNA: TGCGCCAGCTGGCAGGGGACAGCTTCCTCCTACGAGCAGTACTTC
CDR3 protein: CASWQGTASSYEQYF

V gene: TRBV7-3
D gene: TRBD2
CDR3 length: 14
clone size: medium-sized
J gene: TRBJ2-1
CDR3 DNA: TGTGCCAGCAGCTTAACTAGCGGGGGACGGGAGCAGTTCTTC
CDR3 protein: CASSLTSGGREQFF

V gene: TRBV19
D gene: .
CDR3 length: 15
clone size: .
J gene: TRBJ2-5
CDR3 DNA: TGTGCCAGTAGTATCCGAAGACGGAGCCAAGAGACCCAGTACTTC
CDR3 protein: CASSIRRRSQETQYF

V gene: TRBV7-2
D gene: .
CDR3 length: 18
clone size: .
J gene: TRBJ1-2
CDR3 DNA: TGTGCCAGCAGCTTAGCTGGGGCGGTTGTTATTTCCAACTATGGCTACACCTTC
CDR3 protein: CASSLAGAVVISNYGYTF

V gene: TRBV2
D gene: TRBD1
CDR3 length: 14
clone size: .
J gene: TRBJ2-5
CDR3 DNA: TGTGCCAGCAGCCGACAGGGACGGCAAGAGACCCAGTACTTC
CDR3 protein: CASSRQGRQETQYF

V gene: TRBV5-5
D gene: .
CDR3 length: 13
clone size: once
J gene: TRBJ1-2
CDR3 DNA: TGTGCCAGCAGCTTGGGGCAGGTCTATGGCTACACCTTC
CDR3 protein: CASSLGQVYGYTF

V gene: TRBV12-3/TRBV12-4
D gene: TRBD1
CDR3 length: 13
clone size: .
J gene: TRBJ2-5
CDR3 DNA: TGTGCCAGCAGTTTAAGGGGGCTGGAGACCCAGTACTTC
CDR3 protein: CASSLRGLETQYF

V gene: TRBV12-5
D gene: TRBD2
CDR3 length: 17
clone size: once
J gene: TRBJ2-7
CDR3 DNA: TGTGCTAGTGGTTTGTTCAGGGGTAGCGGGGGGGCGTACGAGCAGTACTTC
CDR3 protein: CASGLFRGSGGAYEQYF

V gene: TRBV11-1
D gene: TRBD1
CDR3 length: 16
clone size: .
J gene: TRBJ2-3
CDR3 DNA: TGTGCCAGCAGCTTACTTCGGACAGGGGGCACAGATACGCAGTATTTT
CDR3 protein: CASSLLRTGGTDTQYF